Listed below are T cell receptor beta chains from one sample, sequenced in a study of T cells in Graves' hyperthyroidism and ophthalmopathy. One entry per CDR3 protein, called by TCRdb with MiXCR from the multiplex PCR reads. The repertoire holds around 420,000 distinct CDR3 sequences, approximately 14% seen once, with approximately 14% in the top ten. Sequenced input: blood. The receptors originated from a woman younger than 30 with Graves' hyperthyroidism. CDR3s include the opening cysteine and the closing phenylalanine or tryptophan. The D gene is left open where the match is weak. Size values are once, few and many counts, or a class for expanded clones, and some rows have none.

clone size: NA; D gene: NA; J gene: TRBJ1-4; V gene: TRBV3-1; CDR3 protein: CASSQSTAPNEKLFF; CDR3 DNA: TGTGCCAGCAGCCAATCGACAGCGCCTAATGAAAAACTGTTTTTT
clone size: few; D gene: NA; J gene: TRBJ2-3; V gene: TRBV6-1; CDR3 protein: CASTNRGKETTQYF; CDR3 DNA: TGTGCCAGCACCAACCGCGGGAAGGAGACTACGCAGTATTTT
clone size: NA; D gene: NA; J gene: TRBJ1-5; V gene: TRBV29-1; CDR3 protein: CSVDDGGNQPQHF; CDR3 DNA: TGCAGCGTCGATGACGGGGGCAATCAGCCCCAGCATTTT
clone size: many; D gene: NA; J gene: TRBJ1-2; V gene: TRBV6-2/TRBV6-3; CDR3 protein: CASSLLGGPYGYTF; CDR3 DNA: TGTGCCAGCAGTCTCCTTGGGGGACCCTATGGCTACACCTTC
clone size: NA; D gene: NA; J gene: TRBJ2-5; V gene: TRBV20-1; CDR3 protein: CSATGQPLAPQYF; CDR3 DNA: TGCAGTGCTACGGGACAACCACTCGCGCCCCAGTACTTC
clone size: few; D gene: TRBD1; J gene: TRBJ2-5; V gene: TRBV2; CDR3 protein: CASSGTGGVETQYF; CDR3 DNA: TGTGCCAGCAGTGGGACAGGGGGCGTGGAGACCCAGTACTTC
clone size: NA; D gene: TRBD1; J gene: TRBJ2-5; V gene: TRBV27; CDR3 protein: CATSDPGQKETQYF; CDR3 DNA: TGTGCCACCAGTGATCCGGGACAGAAAGAGACCCAGTACTTC
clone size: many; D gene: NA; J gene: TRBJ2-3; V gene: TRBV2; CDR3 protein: CASSEGESTDTQYF; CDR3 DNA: TGTGCCAGCAGTGAAGGGGAGAGCACAGATACGCAGTATTTT
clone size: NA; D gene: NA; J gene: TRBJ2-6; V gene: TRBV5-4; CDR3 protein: CASSFGAQAAGANVLTF; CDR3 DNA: TGTGCCAGCAGCTTCGGGGCTCAAGCGGCTGGGGCCAACGTCCTGACTTTC
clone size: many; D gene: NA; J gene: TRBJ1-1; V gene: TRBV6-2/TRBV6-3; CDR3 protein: CASSYGPISAFIAEAFF; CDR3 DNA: TGTGCCAGCAGTTACGGGCCGATTTCTGCTTTTATCGCTGAAGCTTTCTTT
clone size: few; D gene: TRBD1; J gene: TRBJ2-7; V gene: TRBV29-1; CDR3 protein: CSVAVGTGSSEQYF; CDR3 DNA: TGCAGCGTGGCGGTCGGGACAGGGTCCTCCGAGCAGTACTTC
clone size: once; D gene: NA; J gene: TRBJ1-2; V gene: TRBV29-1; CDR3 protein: CSVGAGNGFTF; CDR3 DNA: NA
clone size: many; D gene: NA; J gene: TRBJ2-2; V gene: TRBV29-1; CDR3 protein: CSVEGHLKGTGELFF; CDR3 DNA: TGCAGCGTTGAGGGACACCTGAAGGGCACCGGGGAGCTGTTTTTT
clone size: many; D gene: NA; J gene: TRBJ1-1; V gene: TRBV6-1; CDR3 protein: CASRRQQGNTEAFF; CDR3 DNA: TGTGCCAGCAGGAGACAACAGGGGAACACTGAAGCTTTCTTT
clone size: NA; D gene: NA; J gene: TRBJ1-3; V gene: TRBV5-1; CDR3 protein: CASSEGTTSGNTIYF; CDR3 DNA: TGCGCCAGCAGCGAAGGGACAACCTCTGGAAACACCATATATTTT
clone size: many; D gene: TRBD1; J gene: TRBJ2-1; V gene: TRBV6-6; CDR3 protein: CASSYTRTGYNEQFF; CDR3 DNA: TGTGCCAGCAGTTACACCCGGACAGGTTACAATGAGCAGTTCTTC
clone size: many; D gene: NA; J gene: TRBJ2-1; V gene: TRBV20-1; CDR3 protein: CSARIRGSYNEQFF; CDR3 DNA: TGCAGTGCTAGAATACGGGGATCCTACAATGAGCAGTTCTTC
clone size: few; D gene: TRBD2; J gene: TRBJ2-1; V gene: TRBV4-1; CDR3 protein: CASSPSGRGGKYYNEQFF; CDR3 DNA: TGCGCCAGCAGTCCATCAGGACGGGGGGGCAAGTATTACAATGAGCAGTTCTTC
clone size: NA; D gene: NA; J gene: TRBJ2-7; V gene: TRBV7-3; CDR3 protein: CASSLVVSSEQYF; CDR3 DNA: TGTGCCAGCAGCTTAGTAGTTTCCAGCGAGCAGTACTTC
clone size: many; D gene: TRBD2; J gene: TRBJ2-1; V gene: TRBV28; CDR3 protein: CASSSLAGSPYNEQFF; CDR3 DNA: TGTGCCAGCAGTTCCTTAGCGGGATCGCCCTACAATGAGCAGTTCTTC
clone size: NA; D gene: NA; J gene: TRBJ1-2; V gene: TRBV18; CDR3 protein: CASSLPMGSRGVGYGYTF; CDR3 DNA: TGTGCCAGCTCACTACCGATGGGGTCCAGGGGAGTCGGCTATGGCTACACCTTC
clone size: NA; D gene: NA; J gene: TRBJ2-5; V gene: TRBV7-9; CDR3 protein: CASRAPGETQYF; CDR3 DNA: TGTGCCAGCAGAGCCCCAGGGGAGACCCAGTACTTC